This T cell receptor (beta chain) is drawn from a study of shared clonotypes between healthy human individuals. Only in-frame clones appear in the TCRdb table, and some are missing; sequencing was by immunoSEQ multiplex PCR. The sample shows some 1 million clones, around 74% of them seen only once. The V and J ends lost 6 bases and 9 bases respectively, with 26 bases between them. Per germline, CDR1 KGHSH and CDR2 LQKENI. This CDR3 contains 16 residues. The receptor was derived from a young man in good health. Sequenced sample: memory CD4+ T cells sorted from blood. Noted subset: CD45RA-negative fraction. The rearrangement joins TRBV18 to TRBJ2-5; D might be TRBD1 or TRBD2, each matching 6 bases. The CDR3 DNA follows: TGTGCCAGCTCTTACTCTCCCGGGGGCGGCCAGGATGCCCAGTACTTC. Encoded protein: CASSYSPGGGQDAQYF.